This T cell receptor (beta chain) was recorded in a study of blood T cell repertoires in COVID-19. Clones were sequenced by immunoSEQ multiplex PCR, and TCRdb holds only the in-frame ones, with some missing. Of tens of thousands of clones in the sample, about nine tenths are singletons; the top ten hold roughly 45%. CDR1 and CDR2 from the germline V gene are MNHNY and SVGAGI (reference sequence). With 8 bases removed from V and 3 bases from J, the gap between germline ends came to 10 bases. This CDR3 region has 13 residues. The V and J genes are TRBV6-6 and TRBJ1-4; D may be TRBD1 (6 bases). The source material was peripheral blood. The sequence was obtained from a human donor in a cohort sampled during active COVID-19. The CDR3 DNA is TGTGCCAGCGTAGGACAGTCTAATGAAAAACTGTTTTTT. Residues: CASVGQSNEKLFF.